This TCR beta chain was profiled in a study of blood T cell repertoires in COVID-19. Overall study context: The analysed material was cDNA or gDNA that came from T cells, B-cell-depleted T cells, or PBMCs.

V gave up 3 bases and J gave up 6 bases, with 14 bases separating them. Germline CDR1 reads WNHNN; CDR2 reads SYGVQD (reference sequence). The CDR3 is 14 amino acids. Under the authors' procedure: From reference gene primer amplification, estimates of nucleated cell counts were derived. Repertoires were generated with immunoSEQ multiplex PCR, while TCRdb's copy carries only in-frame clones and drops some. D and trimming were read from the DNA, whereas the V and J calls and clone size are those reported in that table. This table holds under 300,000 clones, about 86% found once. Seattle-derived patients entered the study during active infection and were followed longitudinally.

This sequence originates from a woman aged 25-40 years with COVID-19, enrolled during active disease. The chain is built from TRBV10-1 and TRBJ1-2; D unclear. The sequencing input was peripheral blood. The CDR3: CASSEFPGSDGYTF. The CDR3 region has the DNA TGCGCCAGCAGTGAATTTCCAGGTTCTGATGGCTACACCTTC.